What follows are 29 T cell receptor beta chains derived from one specimen sequenced in a study of cytomegalovirus exposure and HLA in healthy donors. The PCR made use of 60 Vbeta and 13 Jbeta primers. Some clones are missing from TCRdb's copy, which holds only in-frame ones; the method was immunoSEQ multiplex PCR. The table includes about 180,000 clones, roughly 80% detected once. Sequenced: PBMCs. Source of these receptors: a male donor in good health and CMV-seronegative.

The genes are TRBV10-2 and TRBJ2-5; 9 bases fit TRBD2. The V gene's germline CDR1 is WSHSY and CDR2 SAAADI. The CDR3 extends over 15 amino acids. Losses at the gene ends were 4 bases for V and 2 bases for J; bases not matched to a gene: 5. CDR3 nucleotides: TGCGCCAGCAGTGCAGTAGCGGGGGCACAAGAGACCCAGTACTTC. Translating gives CASSAVAGAQETQYF.

The rearrangement uses TRBV7-8 and TRBJ1-5, with D maybe TRBD1 (5 bases). V was trimmed by 5 bases and J by 0 bases, leaving 20 bases between them. CDR3 size: 18 residues. Germline CDR1 SGHVS, CDR2 FQNEAQ. CDR3 nucleotide sequence: TGTGCCAGCAGCCCATCTGAGGCAGGGTTTTATAGCAATCAGCCCCAGCATTTT. It is translated as CASSPSEAGFYSNQPQHF.

DNA of the CDR3: TGTGCCAGCAGGCCCAGCGGGACGTACGAGCAGTACTTC. It encodes CASRPSGTYEQYF. The chain is built from TRBV6-5 and TRBJ2-7; the match to TRBD2 covers 7 bases. The length of the CDR3 is 13 residues. Germline V gives CDR1 MNHEY, CDR2 SVGAGI. J lost 4 bases, V lost 6 bases, and 6 bases had no gene match.

This chain joins TRBV14 and TRBJ2-7, with 8 bases aligning to TRBD2. The V and J ends lost 4 bases and 0 bases, in that order; junction bases with no gene match: 8. The CDR3 covers 16 residues. Germline lookup yields CDR1 SGHDN and CDR2 FVKESK. The CDR3 DNA is TGTGCCAGCAGCCCCCTTTCGGGAGGGCCCTCCTACGAGCAGTACTTC. Its translation: CASSPLSGGPSYEQYF.

The chain has TRBV7-2 and TRBJ2-5, with D maybe TRBD1 (6 bases). With 1 base removed from V and 3 bases from J, the gap between germline ends came to 15 bases. The CDR3 sequence is 16 residues long. CDR1 is SGHTA and CDR2 is FQGNSA in the germline V gene. CDR3 sequence reads: CASSLGGARGKETQYF. CDR3 nucleotides: TGTGCCAGCAGCTTAGGAGGGGCTAGGGGGAAAGAGACCCAGTACTTC.

The rearrangement uses TRBV6-5 and TRBJ1-2; D is unresolved. Germline values: CDR1 MNHEY, CDR2 SVGAGI. Deletions cut 6 bases from V and 6 bases from J, with 8 bases between. CDR3 size: 11 residues. Here the CDR3 DNA reads TGTGCCAGCAGGGAGGGCAATGGCTACACCTTC. This encodes CASREGNGYTF.

The V gene is TRBV28, the J gene TRBJ1-2; no clear D. The CDR3 is made up of 12 amino acids. Germline CDR1 MDHEN, CDR2 SYDVKM. Trimming removed 7 bases at V and 0 bases at J, with 6 bases between. The CDR3 sequence: CASKQANYGYTF. CDR3 in DNA: TGTGCCAGCAAACAAGCTAACTATGGCTACACCTTC.

V usage is TRBV5-6 and J usage is TRBJ2-2, with unresolved D. The V end was cut by 1 base, the J end by 3 bases, with 4 bases between. The CDR3 extends over 13 amino acids. CDR1 and CDR2 (germline): SGHDT, YYEEEE. The CDR3 reads CASSLYDTGELFF. The CDR3 DNA is TGTGCCAGCAGCTTGTATGACACCGGGGAGCTGTTTTTT.

V and J are TRBV2 and TRBJ2-3, with D possibly being TRBD1 (5 bases). V dropped 7 bases and J dropped 5 bases, with 7 bases sitting between them. This CDR3 is built from 11 residues. Looked up from germline, CDR1 is SNHLY and CDR2 is FYNNEI. The CDR3: CASIREDTQYF. In DNA form, the CDR3 reads TGTGCCAGCATCAGGGAAGATACGCAGTATTTT.

V gene TRBV5-1 combines with J gene TRBJ1-4, with 8 bases lining up with TRBD1. The CDR3 loop spans 23 amino acids. Germline V CDR1 and CDR2: SGHRS, YFSETQ. V shed 1 base and J 2 bases; nucleotides not matched to a gene: 25. The CDR3, as DNA: TGCGCCAGCAGCTTGTACGTCCGACAGGGGTGGTCTGGCAGTTTAGGGACTAATGAAAAACTGTTTTTT. As protein: CASSLYVRQGWSGSLGTNEKLFF.

This clone was seen a single time. V usage is TRBV11-2 and J usage is TRBJ2-5, with 10 bases that match TRBD2. J lost 5 bases, V lost 2 bases, and 11 bases had no gene match. Germline values: CDR1 SGHAT, CDR2 FQNNGV. The CDR3 extends over 17 amino acids. CDR3 nucleotide sequence: TGTGCCAGCAGCTTACTAGCGGGAGTCGCCCAAGGGGAGACCCAGTACTTC. Translated: CASSLLAGVAQGETQYF.

The chain combines TRBV2 with TRBJ2-7; D is unresolved. Trimming took 6 bases from V and 4 from J, leaving 7 bases between them. The CDR3 consists of 11 residues. Germline V gene lookup returns CDR1 SNHLY and CDR2 FYNNEI. CDR3 DNA: TGTGCCAGCAGCACAGAATACGAGCAGTACTTC. Amino acids: CASSTEYEQYF.

The rearrangement uses TRBV4-2 and TRBJ2-3; TRBD2 agrees at 14 bases. From germline, CDR1 is LGHNA and CDR2 YNFKEQ. The CDR3 spans 16 residues. V shed 3 bases, J shed 3 bases, and the junction held 2 bases outside the gene matches. The CDR3 DNA is TGTGCCAGCAGCCATGGGACTAGCGGGAGAACAGATACGCAGTATTTT. Translation gives CASSHGTSGRTDTQYF.

The chain is built from TRBV7-8 and TRBJ2-5; D uncertain. Gene TRBJ2-7 matches the end of the DNA better, so the J call may be wrong. Germline V gene sequence: CDR1 SGHVS, CDR2 FQNEAQ. The CDR3 sequence is 15 residues long. CDR3 sequence reads: CASSLEGTADYEQYF. Written as DNA, the CDR3 is TGTGCCAGCAGCTTAGAAGGCACGGCTGACTACGAGCAGTACTTC.

The chain links TRBV28 to TRBJ2-1, with a possible D match to TRBD2 (5 bases). The ends were cut back, 5 bases at V and 1 base at J, with 9 bases in the middle. Germline V gives CDR1 MDHEN, CDR2 SYDVKM. The CDR3 loop spans 14 amino acids. Here the CDR3 reads CASSLDSSYNEQFF. CDR3 sequence (DNA): TGTGCCAGCAGTCTGGACTCTTCCTACAATGAGCAGTTCTTC.

This sequence joins TRBV18 and TRBJ2-7, with TRBD1 matching over 10 bases. This CDR3 spans 15 amino acids. Germline V gene lookup returns CDR1 KGHSH and CDR2 LQKENI. Germline trimming cut 4 bases from V and 7 bases from J; bases unmatched to any gene: 10. CDR3 residues: CASSQNRDRGREQYF. The CDR3 DNA is TGTGCCAGCTCACAGAACCGGGACAGGGGCCGAGAGCAGTACTTC.

J is TRBJ2-5 and V is TRBV11-1; maybe TRBD2 (6 bases). V was cut by 1 base and J by 5 bases, with 17 bases left in between. This CDR3 has 16 amino acids. CDR1 SGHAT and CDR2 FQDESV come from the germline V gene (reference sequence). CDR3 nucleotides: TGTGCCAGCAGCTTAGGGAATCGCGGGGCTGGGGAGACCCAGTACTTC. It yields the protein CASSLGNRGAGETQYF.

The genes are TRBV4-2 and TRBJ2-3, with TRBD2 matching over 11 bases. The junction had 2 bases not matched to a gene; V was cut back by 4 bases and J by 2 bases. Germline loops: CDR1 LGHNA, CDR2 YNFKEQ. The CDR3 contains 15 residues. The CDR3 is CASSRSGGATDTQYF. CDR3 DNA sequence: TGTGCCAGCAGCCGTAGCGGGGGGGCCACAGATACGCAGTATTTT.

V gene TRBV27 combines with J gene TRBJ2-7, with 9 nucleotides matching TRBD2. Germline V CDR1 and CDR2: MNHEY, SMNVEV (reference sequence). Trimming took 5 bases from V and 0 from J; bases not matched to a gene: 2. This CDR3 region has 14 residues. The CDR3 sequence: CASSALAGSYEQYF. CDR3 DNA: TGTGCCAGCAGTGCACTAGCGGGCTCCTACGAGCAGTACTTC.

The V call is TRBV9, the J call TRBJ2-3; D is undetermined. The CDR3 sequence is 13 residues long. V gave up 0 bases and J gave up 6 bases, with 8 bases separating them. The germline gives CDR1 SGDLS, CDR2 YYNGEE. For the CDR3, the DNA is TGTGCCAGCAGCGTAGCTCCTTTGGATACGCAGTATTTT. This encodes CASSVAPLDTQYF. The whole variable domain, remainder taken from reference TRBV9 and TRBJ2-3, is DSGVTQTPKHLITATGQRVTLRCSPRSGDLSVYWYQQSLDQGLQFLIQYYNGEERAKGNILERFSAQQFPDLHSELNLSSLELGDSALYFCASSVAPLDTQYFGPGTRLTVL.

This clone was found a few times. J is TRBJ2-1 and V is TRBV5-1, with 8 bases that match TRBD2. CDR1 is SGHRS and CDR2 is YFSETQ in the germline V gene. J lost 0 bases, V lost 0 bases, and 8 bases had no gene match. The CDR3 has 18 residues. The CDR3 sequence: CASSLVSSGASSYNEQFF. In nucleotides, the CDR3 is TGCGCCAGCAGCTTGGTTAGTAGCGGGGCGAGCTCCTACAATGAGCAGTTCTTC.

This chain connects TRBV7-6 to TRBJ2-5, with TRBD1 matching 10 bases. Trimming at V came to 1 base and at J to 1 base, leaving 3 bases not matched to a gene. The CDR3 loop spans 16 amino acids. The germline V gene has CDR1 SGHVS and CDR2 FNYEAQ. CDR3 sequence: CASSLGGTGVQETQYF. The CDR3, as DNA: TGTGCCAGCAGCTTAGGTGGGACAGGGGTCCAAGAGACCCAGTACTTC.

Note on this clone: Sequence at one end of the junction differs from germline and may be a read error. This chain uses TRBV29-1 with TRBJ2-1, with 9 bases lining up with TRBD2. CDR1 is SQVTM, CDR2 ANQGSEA, per germline. There are 16 residues in the CDR3. The CDR3 here is CSVLGGSAGGPHTYVF. DNA of the CDR3: TGCAGCGTTTTGGGGGGGTCGGCGGGGGGGCCTCATACTTACGTCTTC.

The rearrangement uses TRBV2 and TRBJ2-3, with 13 positions matching TRBD2. The junction had 5 bases not matched to a gene; V was cut back by 7 bases and J by 4 bases. The CDR3 spans 15 residues. The V gene's germline CDR1 is SNHLY and CDR2 FYNNEI. CDR3: CASNPGLAGPDTQYF. The CDR3 region has the DNA TGTGCCAGCAACCCGGGACTAGCGGGGCCAGATACGCAGTATTTT.

V usage is TRBV7-9 and J usage is TRBJ2-4, with 7 bases aligning to TRBD1. The junction had 12 bases not matched to a gene; V was cut back by 4 bases and J by 3 bases. Germline CDR1 is SEHNR and CDR2 is FQNEAQ (reference sequence). The CDR3 is made up of 17 amino acids. The CDR3 loop is CASSSSLTGLGKNIQYF. CDR3 sequence (DNA): TGTGCCAGCAGCTCCTCTTTGACAGGGTTGGGCAAAAACATTCAGTACTTC.

This clone was seen more than once but under ten times. The V and J genes are TRBV4-3 and TRBJ1-5; tentative D call: TRBD1 (6 bases). CDR1 and CDR2 (germline): LGHNA, YSLEER. With 1 base removed from V and 3 bases from J, the gap between germline ends came to 13 bases. CDR3 length: 16 amino acids. This chain's CDR3 is CASSQALDRPNQPQHF. The CDR3 nucleotides are TGCGCCAGCAGCCAAGCTCTCGACAGGCCCAATCAGCCCCAGCATTTT.

This clone was seen once. This chain joins TRBV11-3 and TRBJ2-3; D is ambiguous. CDR3 length: 13 amino acids. Trimming pared 1 base from V and 4 bases from J, leaving 6 bases between. Germline V CDR1 and CDR2: SGHNT, YENEEA. CDR3 coding DNA: TGTGCCAGCAGCTTAGCGCTAGCAGATACGCAGTATTTT. Translation: CASSLALADTQYF.

The J gene is TRBJ1-1, the V gene TRBV6-5; D possibly corresponds to TRBD1 (5 bases). Trimming stripped 6 bases from V and 1 base from J, with 12 bases between. CDR3 length: 14 residues. CDR1 is MNHEY and CDR2 is SVGAGI in the germline V gene. The CDR3 coding sequence is TGTGCCAGCAGACTTGACGGACAGAACACTGAAGCTTTCTTT. Amino acid sequence: CASRLDGQNTEAFF.

V usage is TRBV7-2 and J usage is TRBJ1-2; D unresolved. CDR3 length equals 14 residues. Germline V gene sequence: CDR1 SGHTA, CDR2 FQGNSA. Between the trimmed V and J ends, which lost 5 bases and 5 bases, there was a span of 15 bases. CDR3 DNA sequence: TGTGCCAGCAGCCTAGACCCCTCGGAGTATGGCTACACCTTC. It codes for CASSLDPSEYGYTF.